The TCR beta chain under discussion was sequenced for a study of PD-1 blockade in mismatch repair-deficient tumors. Overall study findings and caveats: After pembrolizumab, tumor-resident clones rose rapidly, then generally contracted before radiologic responses.

About this clone itself: Its specificity is not known.

Germline CDR1 is MNHNY and CDR2 is SVGAGI (reference sequence). The CDR3 is made up of 10 amino acids. V was cut by 7 bases and J by 5 bases, with 5 bases left in between. All patients were mismatch repair deficient, assessed by either PCR or immunohistochemistry. The TCR-sequenced patients were a few responders to pembrolizumab. The repertoire was sequenced with immunoSEQ multiplex PCR; TCRdb's copy has only in-frame clones and lacks some. The table lists tens of thousands of clones, 60% to 80% of them singletons, with 4.5% to 7% in the top ten. The receptor was isolated from an adult with mismatch repair-deficient cancer. This chain connects TRBV6-6 to TRBJ1-2; D gene unclear. The source was peripheral blood, collected 2 weeks after starting pembrolizumab. Written as DNA, the CDR3 is TGTGCCAGCAACCTATATGGCTACACCTTC. This gives the protein CASNLYGYTF.